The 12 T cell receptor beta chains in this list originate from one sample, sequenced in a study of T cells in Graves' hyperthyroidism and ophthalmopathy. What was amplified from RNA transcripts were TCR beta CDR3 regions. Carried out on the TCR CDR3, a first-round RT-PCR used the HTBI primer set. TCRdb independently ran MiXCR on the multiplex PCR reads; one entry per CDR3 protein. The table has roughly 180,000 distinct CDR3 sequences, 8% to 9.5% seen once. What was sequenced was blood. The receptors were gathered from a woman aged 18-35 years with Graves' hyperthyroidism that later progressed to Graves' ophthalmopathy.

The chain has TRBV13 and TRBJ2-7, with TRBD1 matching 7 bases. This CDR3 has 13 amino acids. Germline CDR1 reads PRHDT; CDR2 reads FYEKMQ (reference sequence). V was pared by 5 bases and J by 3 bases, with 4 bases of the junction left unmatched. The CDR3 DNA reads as TGTGCCAGCAGCACCCGGGACAGCTACGAGCAGTACTTC. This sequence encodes CASSTRDSYEQYF. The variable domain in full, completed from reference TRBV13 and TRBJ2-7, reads AAGVIQSPRHLIKEKRETATLKCYPIPRHDTVYWYQQGPGQDPQFLISFYEKMQSDKGSIPDRFSAQQFSDYHSELNMSSLELGDSALYFCASSTRDSYEQYFGPGTRLTVT.

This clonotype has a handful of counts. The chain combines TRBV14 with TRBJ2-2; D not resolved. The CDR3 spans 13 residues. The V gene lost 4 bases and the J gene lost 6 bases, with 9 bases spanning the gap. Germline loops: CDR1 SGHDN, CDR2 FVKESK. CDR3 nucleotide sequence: TGTGCCAGCAGCCTAATAGACCCCGGGGAGCTGTTTTTT. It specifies CASSLIDPGELFF.

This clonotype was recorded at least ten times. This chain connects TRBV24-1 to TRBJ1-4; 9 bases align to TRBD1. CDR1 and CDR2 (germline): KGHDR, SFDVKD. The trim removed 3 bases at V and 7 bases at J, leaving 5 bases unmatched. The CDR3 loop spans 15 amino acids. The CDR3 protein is CATSDAGTGSEKLFF. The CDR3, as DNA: TGTGCCACCAGTGATGCCGGGACAGGGTCTGAAAAACTGTTTTTT.

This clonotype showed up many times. This CDR3 reads CASTDWAGQGYTEAFF. CDR3 sequence (DNA): TGTGCCAGTACCGATTGGGCGGGACAGGGATACACTGAAGCTTTCTTT. The chain links TRBV19 to TRBJ1-1; 9 nucleotides align to TRBD1. The CDR3 has 16 amino acids. Germline CDR1 and CDR2: LNHDA and SQIVND (reference sequence). V shed 7 bases, J shed 3 bases, and the junction held 12 bases outside the gene matches.

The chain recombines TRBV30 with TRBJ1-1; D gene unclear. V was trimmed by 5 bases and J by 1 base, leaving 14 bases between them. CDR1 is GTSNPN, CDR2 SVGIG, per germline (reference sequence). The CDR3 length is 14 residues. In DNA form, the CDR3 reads TGTGCCTGGGTCACTAAACCCGAGAACACTGAAGCTTTCTTT. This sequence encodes CAWVTKPENTEAFF.

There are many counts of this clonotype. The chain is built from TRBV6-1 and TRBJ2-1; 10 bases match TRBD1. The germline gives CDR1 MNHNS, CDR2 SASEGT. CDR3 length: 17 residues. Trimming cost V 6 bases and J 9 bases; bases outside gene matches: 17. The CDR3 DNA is TGTGCCAGCAGGCGTTATACCGGGACAGGGGAGGTTGGTGAGCAGTTCTTC. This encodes CASRRYTGTGEVGEQFF.

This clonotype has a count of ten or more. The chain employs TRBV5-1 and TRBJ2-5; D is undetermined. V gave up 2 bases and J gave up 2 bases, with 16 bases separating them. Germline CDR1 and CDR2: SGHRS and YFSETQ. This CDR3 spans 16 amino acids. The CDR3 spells CASSFRTSLGQETQYF. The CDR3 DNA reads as TGCGCCAGCAGCTTCCGGACCTCTTTGGGGCAAGAGACCCAGTACTTC.

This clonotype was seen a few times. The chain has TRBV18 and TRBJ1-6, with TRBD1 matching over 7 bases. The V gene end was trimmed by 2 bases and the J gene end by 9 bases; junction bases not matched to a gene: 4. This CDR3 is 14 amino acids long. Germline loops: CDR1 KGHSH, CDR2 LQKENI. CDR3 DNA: TGTGCCAGCTCACCAACCTCAGGGGGTTCACCCCTCCACTTT. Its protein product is CASSPTSGGSPLHF.

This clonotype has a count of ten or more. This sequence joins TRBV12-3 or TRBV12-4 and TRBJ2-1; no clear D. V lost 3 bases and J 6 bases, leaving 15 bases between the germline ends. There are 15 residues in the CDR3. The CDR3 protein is CASSFLGSTGNEQFF. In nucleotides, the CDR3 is TGTGCCAGCAGTTTTCTGGGCTCAACTGGCAATGAGCAGTTCTTC.

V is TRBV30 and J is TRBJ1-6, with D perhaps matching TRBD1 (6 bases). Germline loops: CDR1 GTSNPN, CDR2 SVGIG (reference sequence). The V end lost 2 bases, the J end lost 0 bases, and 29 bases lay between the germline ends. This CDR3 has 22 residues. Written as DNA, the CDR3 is TGTGCCTGGAGTCGTCGGAACTCGGGGGGCCCGATGTCTAACTCCTATAATTCACCCCTCCACTTT. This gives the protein CAWSRRNSGGPMSNSYNSPLHF. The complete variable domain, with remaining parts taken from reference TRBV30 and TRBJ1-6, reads SQTIHQWPATLVQPVGSPLSLECTVEGTSNPNLYWYRQAAGRGLQLLFYSVGIGQISSEVPQNLSASRPQDRQFILSSKKLLLSDSGFYLCAWSRRNSGGPMSNSYNSPLHFGNGTRLTVT.

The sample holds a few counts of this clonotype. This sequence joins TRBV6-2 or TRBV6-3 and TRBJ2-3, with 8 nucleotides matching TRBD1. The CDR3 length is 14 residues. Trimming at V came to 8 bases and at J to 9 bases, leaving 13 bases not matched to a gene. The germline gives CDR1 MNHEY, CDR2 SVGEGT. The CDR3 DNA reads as TGTGCCAGCGGACCAACCTTTAGACAGGGGACGCAGTATTTT. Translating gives CASGPTFRQGTQYF.

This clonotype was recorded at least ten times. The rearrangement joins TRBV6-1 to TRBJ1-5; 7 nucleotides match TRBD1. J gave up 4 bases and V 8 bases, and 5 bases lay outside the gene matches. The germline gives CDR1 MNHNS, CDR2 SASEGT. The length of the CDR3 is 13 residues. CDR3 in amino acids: CASAPGQNQPQHF. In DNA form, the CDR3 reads TGTGCCAGCGCTCCGGGACAGAATCAGCCCCAGCATTTT.